This record looks at one TCR beta chain sequence and its context. V lost 3 bases and J 2 bases, leaving 11 bases between the germline ends. The CDR3 contains 15 residues. The germline gives CDR1 MNHEY, CDR2 SVGAGI. These data are taken from a study of cytomegalovirus exposure and HLA in healthy donors. Measured with immunoSEQ multiplex PCR; TCRdb has only the in-frame clones, and not every one. The data contain 120,000 to 150,000 clones, roughly 87% of them singletons. V is TRBV6-5 and J is TRBJ2-1; possibly TRBD1 for D (6 bases). The sequencing input was PBMCs. This TCR came from a man between 18 and 35 years old in good health and CMV-seropositive. CDR3 amino acids: CASSYADRTYNEQFF. CDR3 in DNA: TGTGCCAGCAGTTATGCGGACAGAACCTACAATGAGCAGTTCTTC.